This TCR beta chain was recorded in a study of blood T cell repertoires in COVID-19. Sequencing was performed with immunoSEQ multiplex PCR; in TCRdb, only in-frame clones are kept and a portion is missing. The sample yields around 130,000 clones, roughly 79% seen once. The CDR3 spans 15 residues. CDR1 is MNHEY and CDR2 is SVGAGI in the germline V gene. V was clipped by 4 bases and J by 9 bases; unmatched bases: 9. Material for sequencing was peripheral blood. J is TRBJ2-1 and V is TRBV6-5; 10 bases align to TRBD1. This receptor was obtained from a human donor in a cohort sampled during active COVID-19. CDR3 sequence (DNA): TGTGCCAGCAGTTCCCTGACAGGGGGCTTTGGTGAGCAGTTCTTC. Translation: CASSSLTGGFGEQFF.